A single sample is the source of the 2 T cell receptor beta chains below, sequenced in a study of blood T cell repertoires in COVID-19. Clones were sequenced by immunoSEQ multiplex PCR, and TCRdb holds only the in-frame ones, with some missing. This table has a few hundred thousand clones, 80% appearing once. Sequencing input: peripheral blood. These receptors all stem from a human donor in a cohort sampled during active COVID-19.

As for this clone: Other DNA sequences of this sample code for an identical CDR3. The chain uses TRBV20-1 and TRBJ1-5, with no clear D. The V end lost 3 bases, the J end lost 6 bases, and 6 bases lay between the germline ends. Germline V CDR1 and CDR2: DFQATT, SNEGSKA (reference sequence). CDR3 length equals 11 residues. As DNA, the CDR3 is TGCAGTGCTAGGCGAGGTCAGCCCCAGCATTTT. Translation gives CSARRGQPQHF.

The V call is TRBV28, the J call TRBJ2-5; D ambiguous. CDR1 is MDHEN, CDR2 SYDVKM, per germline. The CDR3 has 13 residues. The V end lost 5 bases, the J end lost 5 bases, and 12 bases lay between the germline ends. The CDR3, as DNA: TGTGCCAGCAGTCCCCCAATCAGGGAGACCCAGTACTTC. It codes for CASSPPIRETQYF.